The next 28 T cell receptor beta chains were all read from a single sample in a study of human T cells and chemical hapten exposure. The time point denotes: patch test 2, 6 weeks after DPC sensitization. Treatment here: therapeutic diphenylcyclopropenone sensitization with weekly scalp DPC. Total RNA was isolated from whole blood that had not been fractionated. Each CDR3 protein gets one entry after TCRdb re-called the RACE reads with MiXCR. The sample shows 40,000 or so distinct CDR3 sequences, 9.5% to 10% of them seen only once. The sample was whole blood, taken in connection with sensitization to the hapten diphenylcyclopropenone (DPC). The source of these receptors is a woman in her 30s with alopecia areata. Some clones in this sample may be carry-over from other donors' samples.

This clonotype was counted only a few times. The chain employs TRBV20-1 and TRBJ2-2; D is possibly TRBD1 (5 bases). This CDR3 spans 13 amino acids. V was shortened by 5 bases and J by 0 bases, with 7 bases between the two germline ends. Germline V gene lookup returns CDR1 DFQATT and CDR2 SNEGSKA (reference sequence). The CDR3, as DNA: TGCAGTGCTGACAGCGCGAACACCGGGGAGCTGTTTTTT. Protein sequence: CSADSANTGELFF.

This clonotype came up many times. The chain is built from TRBV9 and TRBJ1-6, with 9 bases identical to TRBD1. V shed 6 bases, J shed 0 bases, and the junction held 1 base outside the gene matches. Per the germline V gene, CDR1 is SGDLS and CDR2 is YYNGEE. The CDR3 length is 15 residues. DNA of the CDR3: TGTGCCAGCACGGGACAGGGCTCCTATAATTCACCCCTCCACTTT. This sequence encodes CASTGQGSYNSPLHF.

This clonotype was seen at least ten times. This chain links TRBV2 with TRBJ1-6; TRBD1 matches at 8 bases. J lost 3 bases, V lost 4 bases, and 2 bases had no gene match. This CDR3 spans 15 amino acids. Germline CDR1 SNHLY, CDR2 FYNNEI. The CDR3 nucleotides are TGTGCCAGCAGTGGTGACAGGGGCTATAATTCACCCCTCCACTTT. Protein sequence: CASSGDRGYNSPLHF.

The chain employs TRBV12-3 or TRBV12-4 and TRBJ1-4; 7 bases agree with TRBD1. The CDR3 is 14 residues long. The V gene end was trimmed by 4 bases and the J gene end by 7 bases; junction bases not matched to a gene: 6. CDR3 region: CASSSGQTIEKLFF. The CDR3 nucleotides read TGTGCCAGCAGTTCGGGACAGACCATTGAAAAACTGTTTTTT.

The rearrangement uses TRBV28 and TRBJ1-3; D perhaps matches TRBD1 (5 bases). The CDR3 covers 16 residues. V dropped 4 bases and J dropped 1 base, with 14 bases sitting between them. Per the germline V gene, CDR1 is MDHEN and CDR2 is SYDVKM. CDR3 coding DNA: TGTGCCAGCAGTTCACCGGGACCTCGTTCTGGAAACACCATATATTTT. This gives the protein CASSSPGPRSGNTIYF.

This clonotype was seen many times. The J gene is TRBJ2-7, the V gene TRBV5-5; 9 bases are shared with TRBD2. The CDR3 runs to 15 residues. V lost 4 bases to trimming and J lost 2 bases; unmatched junction nucleotides: 7. From germline, CDR1 is SGHKS and CDR2 YYEKEE (reference sequence). CDR3 residues: CASSLTTSGTYEQYF. The CDR3 nucleotides are TGTGCCAGCAGCCTCACGACTAGCGGCACCTACGAGCAGTACTTC.

The rearrangement uses TRBV4-3 and TRBJ1-2; D call uncertain. From germline, CDR1 is LGHNA and CDR2 YSLEER. Trimming took off 0 bases at V and 2 bases at J, with 7 bases between the two ends. The CDR3 length is 14 residues. CDR3 in amino acids: CASSQDRRNYGYTF. In DNA, the CDR3 is TGCGCCAGCAGCCAAGACCGGCGAAACTATGGCTACACCTTC.

J is TRBJ1-6 and V is TRBV5-1; 8 bases are a match to TRBD1. Germline V gives CDR1 SGHRS, CDR2 YFSETQ. The length of the CDR3 is 14 residues. With V trimmed by 3 bases and J by 10 bases, 6 bases remained unmatched. The CDR3 region is CASSSGQGHSPLHF. The CDR3 nucleotides read TGCGCCAGCAGCTCTGGACAGGGCCACTCACCCCTCCACTTT.

This clonotype was counted between two and nine times. This sequence joins TRBV7-2 and TRBJ1-5, with D possibly matching TRBD1 (5 bases). In germline, CDR1 is SGHTA, CDR2 FQGNSA. This CDR3 comprises 14 residues. V dropped 0 bases and J dropped 9 bases, with 12 bases sitting between them. For the CDR3, the DNA is TGTGCCAGCAGCTTAGCGGGGGAGATGGGGCCCCAGCATTTT. Translation gives CASSLAGEMGPQHF.

The chain joins TRBV20-1 to TRBJ2-7; 11 nucleotides agree with TRBD2. This CDR3 has 14 residues. Germline V lookup: CDR1 DFQATT, CDR2 SNEGSKA (reference sequence). Losses at the gene ends were 1 base for V and 3 bases for J; bases not matched to a gene: 2. CDR3 loop: CSARVGLAGYEQYF. DNA for the CDR3: TGCAGTGCTAGAGTTGGACTAGCGGGCTACGAGCAGTACTTC.

In this sample, this clonotype turned up a few times. The chain is built from TRBV6-5 and TRBJ2-1, with 11 nucleotides matching TRBD1. CDR3 length equals 14 residues. V lost 5 bases to trimming and J lost 6 bases; unmatched junction nucleotides: 3. CDR1 and CDR2 (germline): MNHEY, SVGAGI. The CDR3 nucleotides are TGTGCCAGCAGTCGGACAGGGGGCGGCAATGAGCAGTTCTTC. Translation gives CASSRTGGGNEQFF.

The chain has TRBV9 and TRBJ1-5; perhaps TRBD1 as D (6 bases). V was shortened by 0 bases and J by 4 bases, with 8 bases between the two germline ends. Germline V gene sequence: CDR1 SGDLS, CDR2 YYNGEE. The CDR3 spans 14 residues. Here the CDR3 DNA reads TGTGCCAGCAGCGTAGGGACAGCTAATCAGCCCCAGCATTTT. This gives the protein CASSVGTANQPQHF.

In its sample, this clonotype was seen many times. The chain employs TRBV10-3 and TRBJ1-1, with 7 bases that match TRBD1. The germline V gene encodes CDR1 ENHRY and CDR2 SYGVKD. CDR3 length equals 13 residues. Germline trimming cut 6 bases from V and 0 bases from J; bases unmatched to any gene: 1. Written as DNA, the CDR3 is TGTGCCATCAGCCAGGGGGTGAACACTGAAGCTTTCTTT. Translated, it gives CAISQGVNTEAFF.

This chain links TRBV25-1 with TRBJ2-2; 12 bases are a match to TRBD1. This CDR3 spans 17 amino acids. Germline-derived CDR1 and CDR2 are MGHDK and SYGVNS. Losses at the gene ends were 3 bases for V and 4 bases for J; bases not matched to a gene: 6. The CDR3 sequence is CASSDPGQGASTGELFF. As DNA, the CDR3 is TGTGCCAGCAGTGACCCGGGACAGGGGGCAAGCACCGGGGAGCTGTTTTTT. The complete variable domain, with remaining parts taken from reference TRBV25-1 and TRBJ2-2, reads EADIYQTPRYLVIGTGKKITLECSQTMGHDKMYWYQQDPGMELHLIHYSYGVNSTEKGDLSSESTVSRIRTEHFPLTLESARPSHTSQYLCASSDPGQGASTGELFFGEGSRLTVL.

This clonotype appeared a few times. The V gene is TRBV4-1, the J gene TRBJ1-3; tentative D call: TRBD1 (6 bases). This CDR3 contains 14 residues. Trimming cost V 0 bases and J 8 bases, with 11 bases left between them. CDR1 MGHRA and CDR2 YSYEKL come from the germline V gene. Written as DNA, the CDR3 is TGCGCCAGCAGCCAAGATCCCCAGGGGTACACCATATATTTT. This gives the protein CASSQDPQGYTIYF.

This clonotype was found many times. The chain recombines TRBV20-1 with TRBJ2-7, with 7 bases fitting TRBD1. V gave up 5 bases and J gave up 3 bases; unmatched junction bases: 19. Germline V CDR1 and CDR2: DFQATT, SNEGSKA (reference sequence). This CDR3 is built from 17 residues. CDR3 region: CSADGTATRGGLYEQYF. CDR3 DNA sequence: TGCAGTGCTGACGGGACAGCCACCCGGGGCGGCCTCTACGAGCAGTACTTC.

The rearrangement uses TRBV19 and TRBJ1-5, with D unclear. The CDR3 loop spans 12 amino acids. V gave up 4 bases and J gave up 4 bases, with 5 bases separating them. CDR1 is LNHDA, CDR2 SQIVND, per germline (reference sequence). This CDR3 is CASSRANQPQHF. The DNA of the CDR3 is TGTGCCAGTAGTAGAGCTAATCAGCCCCAGCATTTT.

This clonotype was detected only a few times. This sequence joins TRBV7-6 and TRBJ2-2; D ambiguous. V was pared by 1 base and J by 8 bases, with 8 bases between. This CDR3 is 13 amino acids long. Germline assignment: CDR1 SGHVS and CDR2 FNYEAQ. CDR3 region: CASSLVRKGELFF. The CDR3 nucleotides are TGTGCCAGCAGCTTAGTTCGGAAAGGGGAGCTGTTTTTT.

The chain combines TRBV29-1 with TRBJ1-2, with TRBD1 as a possible D gene (5 bases). Trimming removed 6 bases at V and 6 bases at J, with 14 bases between. Germline assignment: CDR1 SQVTM and CDR2 ANQGSEA. CDR3 length: 12 residues. The CDR3 DNA reads as TGCAGCGTGGAGGCCGACAGAAATGGCTACACCTTC. This encodes CSVEADRNGYTF.

The gene calls are TRBV27 and TRBJ2-7; D not resolved. Trimming shortened V by 10 bases and J by 4 bases, and 11 bases separated the two germline ends. The germline gives CDR1 MNHEY, CDR2 SMNVEV (reference sequence). The CDR3 loop spans 11 amino acids. DNA of the CDR3: TGTGCCACCGGGCAGACTTACGAGCAGTACTTC. Its translation: CATGQTYEQYF.

This clonotype turned up a few times. DNA of the CDR3: TGTGCCAGCAGCCAAGATCTAGGCAGGCCCGATCAGCCCCAGCATTTT. This translates into CASSQDLGRPDQPQHF. The chain uses TRBV3-1 and TRBJ1-5; D unresolved. Germline V lookup: CDR1 LGHDT, CDR2 YNNKEL (reference sequence). The V end was cut by 0 bases, the J end by 5 bases, with 14 bases between. This CDR3 is built from 16 residues.

Many counts were recorded for this clonotype. CDR3 region: CASIISSGGNTDTQYF. The CDR3 nucleotides are TGTGCCAGCATCATATCTAGCGGGGGGAACACAGATACGCAGTATTTT. The rearrangement uses TRBV28 and TRBJ2-3; 11 bases fit TRBD2. The length of the CDR3 is 16 residues. Germline CDR1 and CDR2: MDHEN and SYDVKM. Unmatched junction bases numbered 8, after V lost 7 bases and J lost 2 bases.

This clonotype was counted only a few times. V and J are TRBV28 and TRBJ2-7, with 13 bases lining up with TRBD2. Germline V gene data show CDR1 as MDHEN and CDR2 as SYDVKM. CDR3 size: 16 residues. V shed 2 bases, J shed 5 bases, and the junction held 6 bases outside the gene matches. The CDR3 protein is CASSLGTSGVTNEQYF. In DNA, the CDR3 is TGTGCCAGCAGTTTAGGGACTAGCGGGGTAACGAACGAGCAGTACTTC.

The sample holds many counts of this clonotype. This rearrangement joins TRBV9 to TRBJ2-2; 10 bases agree with TRBD1. Germline V CDR1 and CDR2: SGDLS, YYNGEE. The CDR3 has 16 amino acids. After removal of 2 bases from V and 3 bases from J, the junction contained 4 bases not matched to a gene. The CDR3 DNA reads TGTGCCAGCAGCGTTAGGGACAGGGGTGACACCGGGGAGCTGTTTTTT. Amino acid sequence: CASSVRDRGDTGELFF. The full variable domain, rest sourced from reference TRBV9 and TRBJ2-2, is DSGVTQTPKHLITATGQRVTLRCSPRSGDLSVYWYQQSLDQGLQFLIQYYNGEERAKGNILERFSAQQFPDLHSELNLSSLELGDSALYFCASSVRDRGDTGELFFGEGSRLTVL.

This clonotype was recorded many times. The V and J genes are TRBV3-1 and TRBJ2-5; D is uncertain. Germline V lookup: CDR1 LGHDT, CDR2 YNNKEL (reference sequence). V lost 3 bases and J 1 base, leaving 9 bases between the germline ends. This CDR3 has 14 amino acids. For the CDR3, the DNA is TGTGCCAGCAGCCACGCCGGCCCCCAAGAGACCCAGTACTTC. It yields the protein CASSHAGPQETQYF.

The chain links TRBV18 to TRBJ1-1; D unclear. The CDR3 has 15 residues. The germline V and J ends were trimmed by 0 bases and 1 base, with 9 bases remaining between them. CDR1 and CDR2 (germline): KGHSH, LQKENI. CDR3 coding DNA: TGTGCCAGCTCACCACCCTGGGCTGAGAACACTGAAGCTTTCTTT. This encodes CASSPPWAENTEAFF. Full variable domain (missing parts from reference TRBV18 and TRBJ1-1): NAGVMQNPRHLVRRRGQEARLRCSPMKGHSHVYWYRQLPEEGLKFMVYLQKENIIDESGMPKERFSAEFPKEGPSILRIQQVVRGDSAAYFCASSPPWAENTEAFFGQGTRLTVV.

The sample holds a few counts of this clonotype. This sequence joins TRBV6-4 and TRBJ2-6; D is unresolved. The CDR3 has 13 residues. V lost 8 bases and J 0 bases, leaving 5 bases between the germline ends. CDR1 is MRHNA and CDR2 is SNTAGT in the germline V gene. CDR3 in amino acids: CASHASGANVLTF. CDR3 nucleotide sequence: TGTGCCAGCCACGCCTCTGGGGCCAACGTCCTGACTTTC.

This clonotype appeared many times. The V call is TRBV12-3 or TRBV12-4, the J call TRBJ1-1; D call uncertain. V lost 3 bases, J lost 2 bases, and 10 bases lay in between. The CDR3 totals 14 residues. For the CDR3, the DNA is TGTGCCAGCAGTTTTGGGCCAGCTAACACTGAAGCTTTCTTT. Protein product: CASSFGPANTEAFF.